This TCR beta chain emerged from a study of CD8 T cells in ankylosing spondylitis. This clonotype has more than one count but fewer than ten. Antigen: not known. Germline assignment: CDR1 SGHRS and CDR2 YFSETQ. The CDR3 is 14 residues long. Trimming took 7 bases from V and 2 from J, leaving 10 bases between them. Libraries of TCR beta came from quantitative 5'-RACE with molecular barcodes. TCRdb re-called the 5' RACE reads through MiXCR, storing one row per CDR3 protein. The sample carries about 840,000 distinct CDR3 sequences, over 9.5% recorded once. Study observations and caveats: Prior work had noted some motif variants in reactive arthritis blood and synovial fluid. About eight highly homologous variants made up a TCR beta motif that seemed to typify ankylosing spondylitis blood.

This rearrangement joins TRBV5-1 to TRBJ2-6; possible D gene TRBD1, 6 bases. The sequencing input was blood, either unsorted or a sorted T cell fraction (not recorded which). This receptor was taken from a male donor with ankylosing spondylitis. The DNA for the CDR3 is TGCGCCAGCGGACAGTTGGCTGGGGCCAACGTCCTGACTTTC. This encodes CASGQLAGANVLTF.